What follows describes a single TCR beta chain. UMI-tagged TRB cDNA libraries were built via 5' RACE. TCRdb reprocessed the 5' RACE reads, with one entry per CDR3 protein and no DNA. The repertoire table contains 50,000 to 55,000 distinct CDR3 sequences. This specimen belongs to a study of CXCR3-negative and CXCR3-positive naive CD8 T cells. Germline CDR1 is DFQATT and CDR2 is SNEGSKA (reference sequence). This CDR3 has 13 amino acids. Sequencing was carried out using naive CXCR3- CD8+ T cells from blood. Regarding subset: CD45RO-CCR7+CD27+CD95- naive CD8+ T cells lacking CXCR3 (TNR3-). This clonotype was sampled from a human donor in good health. Some clones in this sample may be carry-over from other donors' samples. The gene calls are TRBV20-1 and TRBJ2-7; the D gene TCRdb calls, TRBD2, cannot be checked with no DNA. CDR3 amino acids: CSAKGLETYEQYF.